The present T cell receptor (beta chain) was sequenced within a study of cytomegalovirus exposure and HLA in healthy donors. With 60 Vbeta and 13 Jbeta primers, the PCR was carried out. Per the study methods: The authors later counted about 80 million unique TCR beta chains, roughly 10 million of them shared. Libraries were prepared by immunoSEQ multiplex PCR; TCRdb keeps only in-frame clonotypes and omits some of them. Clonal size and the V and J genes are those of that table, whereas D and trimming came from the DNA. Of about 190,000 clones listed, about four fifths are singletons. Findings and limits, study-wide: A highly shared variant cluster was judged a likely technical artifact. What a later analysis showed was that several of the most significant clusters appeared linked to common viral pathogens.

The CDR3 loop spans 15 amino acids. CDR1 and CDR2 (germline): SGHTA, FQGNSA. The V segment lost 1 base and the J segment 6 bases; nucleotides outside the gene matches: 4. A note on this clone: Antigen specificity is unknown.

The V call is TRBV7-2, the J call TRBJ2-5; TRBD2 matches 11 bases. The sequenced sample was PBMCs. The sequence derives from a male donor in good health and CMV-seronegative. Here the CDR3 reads CASSLVASGGQTQYF. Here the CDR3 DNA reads TGTGCCAGCAGCTTAGTCGCTAGCGGGGGGCAGACCCAGTACTTC.